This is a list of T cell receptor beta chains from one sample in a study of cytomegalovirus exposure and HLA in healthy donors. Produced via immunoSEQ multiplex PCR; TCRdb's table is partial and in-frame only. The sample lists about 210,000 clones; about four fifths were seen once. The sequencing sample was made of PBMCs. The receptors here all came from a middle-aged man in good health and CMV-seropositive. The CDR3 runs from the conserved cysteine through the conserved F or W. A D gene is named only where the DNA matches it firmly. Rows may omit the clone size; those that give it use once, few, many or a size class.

CDR3 DNA: TGTGCCAGCAGGCCGGGAGAAAATACGCAGTATTTT; CDR3 protein: CASRPGENTQYF; J gene: TRBJ2-3; clone size: -; V gene: TRBV5-5; D gene: -
CDR3 DNA: TGTGCCAGCAGTTACCGGGACTCTTACTACGAGCAGTACTTC; CDR3 protein: CASSYRDSYYEQYF; J gene: TRBJ2-7; clone size: -; V gene: TRBV6-6; D gene: -
CDR3 DNA: TGTGCCAGCAGCTTAGGATCGCTAGCGGGAGCCCCCGGGGAGCTGTTTTTT; CDR3 protein: CASSLGSLAGAPGELFF; J gene: TRBJ2-2; clone size: -; V gene: TRBV7-6; D gene: TRBD2
CDR3 DNA: TGTGCCAGCAGCCCACCTCAGTGGGGCAGGGCGGATGGAAACACCATATATTTT; CDR3 protein: CASSPPQWGRADGNTIYF; J gene: TRBJ1-3; clone size: -; V gene: TRBV9; D gene: -
CDR3 DNA: TGTGCCACCAAGGGGACTAGCGGGACTTACACAGATACGCAGTATTTT; CDR3 protein: CATKGTSGTYTDTQYF; J gene: TRBJ2-3; clone size: few; V gene: TRBV7-9; D gene: TRBD2
CDR3 DNA: TGTGCCAGCAGCACCGGGACTAGCGGGGGGGAACAAGAGACCCAGTACTTC; CDR3 protein: CASSTGTSGGEQETQYF; J gene: TRBJ2-5; clone size: once; V gene: TRBV9; D gene: TRBD2
CDR3 DNA: TGTGCCAGCAGTGAAGGTAGTTATGATGAGCAGTTCTTC; CDR3 protein: CASSEGSYDEQFF; J gene: TRBJ2-1; clone size: -; V gene: TRBV6-1; D gene: -
CDR3 DNA: TGCGCCAGCACCCTATGGGGGCAGGGGGCTAAGTACGAGCAGTACTTC; CDR3 protein: CASTLWGQGAKYEQYF; J gene: TRBJ2-7; clone size: -; V gene: TRBV5-1; D gene: TRBD1
CDR3 DNA: TGTGCCAGCAGTCCAACACAGGGATCGAACACTGAAGCTTTCTTT; CDR3 protein: CASSPTQGSNTEAFF; J gene: TRBJ1-1; clone size: -; V gene: TRBV6-5; D gene: -
CDR3 DNA: TGTGCCAGCAGTAAGACAGGGGATGGAAACACCATATATTTT; CDR3 protein: CASSKTGDGNTIYF; J gene: TRBJ1-3; clone size: -; V gene: TRBV2; D gene: TRBD1
CDR3 DNA: TGTGCCAGCAGCTTAGCGCAGGTGGTAGAAGCTTTCTTT; CDR3 protein: CASSLAQVVEAFF; J gene: TRBJ1-1; clone size: -; V gene: TRBV7-9; D gene: -
CDR3 DNA: TGTGCCAGCAGCTTAACGGGACAGGGAACAGATACGCAGTATTTT; CDR3 protein: CASSLTGQGTDTQYF; J gene: TRBJ2-3; clone size: -; V gene: TRBV7-3; D gene: TRBD1
CDR3 DNA: TGTGCCAGCAGCGTAGGAGCGGGCTCCTACAATGAGCAGTTCTTC; CDR3 protein: CASSVGAGSYNEQFF; J gene: TRBJ2-1; clone size: -; V gene: TRBV9; D gene: -
CDR3 DNA: TGTGCCAGCGGGGGGACCGGGGGAAATTCACCCCTCCACTTT; CDR3 protein: CASGGTGGNSPLHF; J gene: TRBJ1-6; clone size: once; V gene: TRBV9; D gene: -
CDR3 DNA: TGCGCCAGCAGTCAATCGAGCCGGTGGGAGGTATGCAGCCGCTATGGCTACACCTTC; CDR3 protein: CASSQSSRWEVCSRYGYTF; J gene: TRBJ1-2; clone size: -; V gene: TRBV23-1; D gene: -
CDR3 DNA: TGTGCCAGCAGCCCTCGGAGCCGCTCCTACAATGAGCAGTTCTTC; CDR3 protein: CASSPRSRSYNEQFF; J gene: TRBJ2-1; clone size: -; V gene: TRBV7-6; D gene: -
CDR3 DNA: TGCAGTGCTAGAGGCTATGACGAGCAGTACTTC; CDR3 protein: CSARGYDEQYF; J gene: TRBJ2-7; clone size: -; V gene: TRBV20-1; D gene: -
CDR3 DNA: TGTGCCTGGGCACAGGGTTACGAGCAGTACTTC; CDR3 protein: CAWAQGYEQYF; J gene: TRBJ2-7; clone size: -; V gene: TRBV30; D gene: -
CDR3 DNA: TGTGCCAGCAGGAGCGGCTACGAGCAGTACTTC; CDR3 protein: CASRSGYEQYF; J gene: TRBJ2-7; clone size: -; V gene: TRBV28; D gene: -
CDR3 DNA: TGTGCCAGCAGACGCTTGGGAGCTGGAAACACCATATATTTT; CDR3 protein: CASRRLGAGNTIYF; J gene: TRBJ1-3; clone size: -; V gene: TRBV6-1; D gene: -
CDR3 DNA: TGTGCCAGCAGCCCGCAGGGATCCGATTATTCACCCCTCCACTTT; CDR3 protein: CASSPQGSDYSPLHF; J gene: TRBJ1-6; clone size: once; V gene: TRBV11-1; D gene: -
CDR3 DNA: TGTGCCAGCAGTGACGGGGACTCCAGCACAGATACGCAGTATTTT; CDR3 protein: CASSDGDSSTDTQYF; J gene: TRBJ2-3; clone size: -; V gene: TRBV6-4; D gene: -
CDR3 DNA: TGTGCCATCAGTGGCGACAGCCTGGGCTACACCTTC; CDR3 protein: CAISGDSLGYTF; J gene: TRBJ1-2; clone size: -; V gene: TRBV10-3; D gene: -
CDR3 DNA: TGTGCTAGTGGACCTGGACTCTACGAGCAGTACTTC; CDR3 protein: CASGPGLYEQYF; J gene: TRBJ2-7; clone size: -; V gene: TRBV12-5; D gene: -
CDR3 DNA: TGTGCCAGCAGTTTATCCTTTAACGGACTAGCGGGAGATGGCGAGGGCGAGCAGTACTTC; CDR3 protein: CASSLSFNGLAGDGEGEQYF; J gene: TRBJ2-7; clone size: -; V gene: TRBV28; D gene: TRBD2
CDR3 DNA: TGTGCCAGCTCACCCGGGACAGCTGGGGGCACTGAAGCTTTCTTT; CDR3 protein: CASSPGTAGGTEAFF; J gene: TRBJ1-1; clone size: -; V gene: TRBV18; D gene: TRBD1
CDR3 DNA: TGTGCTAGTGGTTTGGCCCCCAGCAGGGGAGAGACCCAGTACTTC; CDR3 protein: CASGLAPSRGETQYF; J gene: TRBJ2-5; clone size: -; V gene: TRBV12-5; D gene: -
CDR3 DNA: TGTGCCAGTAGTATAGGCGCGGGACTGAGAGAGACCCAGTACTTC; CDR3 protein: CASSIGAGLRETQYF; J gene: TRBJ2-5; clone size: -; V gene: TRBV19; D gene: -
CDR3 DNA: TGCGCCAGCAGTCAGGGGACAGGGTCCTACGAGCAGTACTTC; CDR3 protein: CASSQGTGSYEQYF; J gene: TRBJ2-7; clone size: -; V gene: TRBV5-1; D gene: TRBD1
CDR3 DNA: TGTGCCACCAAGGACAGGGCTTATGGGGCCAACGTCCTGACTTTC; CDR3 protein: CATKDRAYGANVLTF; J gene: TRBJ2-6; clone size: few; V gene: TRBV6-5; D gene: TRBD1
CDR3 DNA: TGTGCCAGCTCACCGACTGATCCCTATAATTCACCCCTCCACTTT; CDR3 protein: CASSPTDPYNSPLHF; J gene: TRBJ1-6; clone size: -; V gene: TRBV18; D gene: -
CDR3 DNA: TGTGCCAGCTCGGACGGGAGCTCTGGAAACACCATATATTTT; CDR3 protein: CASSDGSSGNTIYF; J gene: TRBJ1-3; clone size: few; V gene: TRBV18; D gene: -
CDR3 DNA: TGTGCCAGCACTCGGGGGGAGATTCAGTACTTC; CDR3 protein: CASTRGEIQYF; J gene: TRBJ2-4; clone size: -; V gene: TRBV6-1; D gene: TRBD2
CDR3 DNA: TGCGCCAGCAGCCCCCCTGGACAGGGGTACAATGAGCAGTTCTTC; CDR3 protein: CASSPPGQGYNEQFF; J gene: TRBJ2-1; clone size: -; V gene: TRBV4-3; D gene: TRBD1
CDR3 DNA: TGTGCCATCAGTGACAGGGAAGAAATCGGCTACACCTTC; CDR3 protein: CAISDREEIGYTF; J gene: TRBJ1-2; clone size: -; V gene: TRBV10-3; D gene: -
CDR3 DNA: TGCGCCAGCAGCTTGGAGGTTAGCTTAAATGAGCAGTTCTTC; CDR3 protein: CASSLEVSLNEQFF; J gene: TRBJ2-1; clone size: -; V gene: TRBV5-1; D gene: -
CDR3 DNA: TGCAGCGTCGGACAGCTTTTGAACACTGAAGCTTTCTTT; CDR3 protein: CSVGQLLNTEAFF; J gene: TRBJ1-1; clone size: once; V gene: TRBV29-1; D gene: -
CDR3 DNA: TGCAGCGTTGCCCCCCGACGCGGGGAATTGGAGACCCAGTACTTC; CDR3 protein: CSVAPRRGELETQYF; J gene: TRBJ2-5; clone size: -; V gene: TRBV29-1; D gene: -
CDR3 DNA: TGTGCCAGCAGCTCCAAACAGGGGGCGAGAGACGAGCAGTACTTC; CDR3 protein: CASSSKQGARDEQYF; J gene: TRBJ2-7; clone size: -; V gene: TRBV5-4; D gene: TRBD1
CDR3 DNA: TGCGCCAGCAGTAGACAGCGCGGCACAGATACGCAGTATTTT; CDR3 protein: CASSRQRGTDTQYF; J gene: TRBJ2-3; clone size: once; V gene: TRBV5-1; D gene: -
CDR3 DNA: TGTGCCAGCAGTTTGGTACGGGGGGTGACAGATACGCAGTATTTT; CDR3 protein: CASSLVRGVTDTQYF; J gene: TRBJ2-3; clone size: once; V gene: TRBV27; D gene: TRBD2
CDR3 DNA: TGTGCCAGCCGTGGAGGGGGCGGCTATGGCTACACCTTC; CDR3 protein: CASRGGGGYGYTF; J gene: TRBJ1-2; clone size: -; V gene: TRBV6-5; D gene: TRBD1
CDR3 DNA: TGTGCCAGCAGATCGCTAGCGGGGAAGTCCTACGAGCAGTACTTC; CDR3 protein: CASRSLAGKSYEQYF; J gene: TRBJ2-7; clone size: -; V gene: TRBV11-2; D gene: TRBD2
CDR3 DNA: TGTGCCAGCAGCTCCCGTTCAGCTGGAAACACCATATATTTT; CDR3 protein: CASSSRSAGNTIYF; J gene: TRBJ1-3; clone size: -; V gene: TRBV11-1; D gene: -
CDR3 DNA: TGTGCCAGCAGTTATGAGGGGGCGGGGGAGCAGTACTTC; CDR3 protein: CASSYEGAGEQYF; J gene: TRBJ2-7; clone size: -; V gene: TRBV6-1; D gene: -
CDR3 DNA: TGTGCCAGCAGTGTGAGCTATAATGAAAAACTGTTTTTT; CDR3 protein: CASSVSYNEKLFF; J gene: TRBJ1-4; clone size: -; V gene: TRBV6-1; D gene: -
CDR3 DNA: TGTGCCAGCAGCAACCGCAGCGGGAGAGGGTACGAGCAGTACTTC; CDR3 protein: CASSNRSGRGYEQYF; J gene: TRBJ2-7; clone size: -; V gene: TRBV21-1; D gene: -
CDR3 DNA: TGTGCCAGGGGGGGTTCCCGGGGAGAAAAACTGTTTTTT; CDR3 protein: CARGGSRGEKLFF; J gene: TRBJ1-4; clone size: few; V gene: TRBV6-4; D gene: -
CDR3 DNA: TGTGCCAGCAGGGCAGAAGTCACAGATACGCAGTATTTT; CDR3 protein: CASRAEVTDTQYF; J gene: TRBJ2-3; clone size: -; V gene: TRBV2; D gene: -
CDR3 DNA: TGCGCCAGCAGCTTGGGGACAGAGAGCCACGAGCAGTACTTC; CDR3 protein: CASSLGTESHEQYF; J gene: TRBJ2-7; clone size: -; V gene: TRBV5-1; D gene: -
CDR3 DNA: TGTGCCAGCAGTCCATACGGACAGGGTAAAGAGACCCAGTACTTC; CDR3 protein: CASSPYGQGKETQYF; J gene: TRBJ2-5; clone size: -; V gene: TRBV27; D gene: TRBD1
CDR3 DNA: TGTGCCAGCAGCTACGGACAGGACCAAGAGACCCAGTACTTC; CDR3 protein: CASSYGQDQETQYF; J gene: TRBJ2-5; clone size: -; V gene: TRBV7-9; D gene: TRBD1
CDR3 DNA: TGTGCCAGCAGCGCCTTACTTTCACAGGGGGCCCAAGAGACCCAGTACTTC; CDR3 protein: CASSALLSQGAQETQYF; J gene: TRBJ2-5; clone size: -; V gene: TRBV7-9; D gene: TRBD1
CDR3 DNA: TGTGCCAGCAGCTTGGCCGCGGGCAGCACAGATACGCAGTATTTT; CDR3 protein: CASSLAAGSTDTQYF; J gene: TRBJ2-3; clone size: -; V gene: TRBV5-6; D gene: -
CDR3 DNA: TGTGCCAGCATTTTAATTCTGGCGGCGAACACTGAAGCTTTCTTT; CDR3 protein: CASILILAANTEAFF; J gene: TRBJ1-1; clone size: -; V gene: TRBV7-9; D gene: -
CDR3 DNA: TGCGCCAGCAGCCAAGGACAGGGGTTCTACGAGCAGTACTTC; CDR3 protein: CASSQGQGFYEQYF; J gene: TRBJ2-7; clone size: -; V gene: TRBV4-1; D gene: TRBD1
CDR3 DNA: TGTGCCAGCAGCTTAACCGGCTCTGGAAACACCATATATTTT; CDR3 protein: CASSLTGSGNTIYF; J gene: TRBJ1-3; clone size: -; V gene: TRBV5-6; D gene: -
CDR3 DNA: TGCGCCAGCAGCTTAGGGACAGAGAATGAAAAACTGTTTTTT; CDR3 protein: CASSLGTENEKLFF; J gene: TRBJ1-4; clone size: -; V gene: TRBV5-1; D gene: TRBD1